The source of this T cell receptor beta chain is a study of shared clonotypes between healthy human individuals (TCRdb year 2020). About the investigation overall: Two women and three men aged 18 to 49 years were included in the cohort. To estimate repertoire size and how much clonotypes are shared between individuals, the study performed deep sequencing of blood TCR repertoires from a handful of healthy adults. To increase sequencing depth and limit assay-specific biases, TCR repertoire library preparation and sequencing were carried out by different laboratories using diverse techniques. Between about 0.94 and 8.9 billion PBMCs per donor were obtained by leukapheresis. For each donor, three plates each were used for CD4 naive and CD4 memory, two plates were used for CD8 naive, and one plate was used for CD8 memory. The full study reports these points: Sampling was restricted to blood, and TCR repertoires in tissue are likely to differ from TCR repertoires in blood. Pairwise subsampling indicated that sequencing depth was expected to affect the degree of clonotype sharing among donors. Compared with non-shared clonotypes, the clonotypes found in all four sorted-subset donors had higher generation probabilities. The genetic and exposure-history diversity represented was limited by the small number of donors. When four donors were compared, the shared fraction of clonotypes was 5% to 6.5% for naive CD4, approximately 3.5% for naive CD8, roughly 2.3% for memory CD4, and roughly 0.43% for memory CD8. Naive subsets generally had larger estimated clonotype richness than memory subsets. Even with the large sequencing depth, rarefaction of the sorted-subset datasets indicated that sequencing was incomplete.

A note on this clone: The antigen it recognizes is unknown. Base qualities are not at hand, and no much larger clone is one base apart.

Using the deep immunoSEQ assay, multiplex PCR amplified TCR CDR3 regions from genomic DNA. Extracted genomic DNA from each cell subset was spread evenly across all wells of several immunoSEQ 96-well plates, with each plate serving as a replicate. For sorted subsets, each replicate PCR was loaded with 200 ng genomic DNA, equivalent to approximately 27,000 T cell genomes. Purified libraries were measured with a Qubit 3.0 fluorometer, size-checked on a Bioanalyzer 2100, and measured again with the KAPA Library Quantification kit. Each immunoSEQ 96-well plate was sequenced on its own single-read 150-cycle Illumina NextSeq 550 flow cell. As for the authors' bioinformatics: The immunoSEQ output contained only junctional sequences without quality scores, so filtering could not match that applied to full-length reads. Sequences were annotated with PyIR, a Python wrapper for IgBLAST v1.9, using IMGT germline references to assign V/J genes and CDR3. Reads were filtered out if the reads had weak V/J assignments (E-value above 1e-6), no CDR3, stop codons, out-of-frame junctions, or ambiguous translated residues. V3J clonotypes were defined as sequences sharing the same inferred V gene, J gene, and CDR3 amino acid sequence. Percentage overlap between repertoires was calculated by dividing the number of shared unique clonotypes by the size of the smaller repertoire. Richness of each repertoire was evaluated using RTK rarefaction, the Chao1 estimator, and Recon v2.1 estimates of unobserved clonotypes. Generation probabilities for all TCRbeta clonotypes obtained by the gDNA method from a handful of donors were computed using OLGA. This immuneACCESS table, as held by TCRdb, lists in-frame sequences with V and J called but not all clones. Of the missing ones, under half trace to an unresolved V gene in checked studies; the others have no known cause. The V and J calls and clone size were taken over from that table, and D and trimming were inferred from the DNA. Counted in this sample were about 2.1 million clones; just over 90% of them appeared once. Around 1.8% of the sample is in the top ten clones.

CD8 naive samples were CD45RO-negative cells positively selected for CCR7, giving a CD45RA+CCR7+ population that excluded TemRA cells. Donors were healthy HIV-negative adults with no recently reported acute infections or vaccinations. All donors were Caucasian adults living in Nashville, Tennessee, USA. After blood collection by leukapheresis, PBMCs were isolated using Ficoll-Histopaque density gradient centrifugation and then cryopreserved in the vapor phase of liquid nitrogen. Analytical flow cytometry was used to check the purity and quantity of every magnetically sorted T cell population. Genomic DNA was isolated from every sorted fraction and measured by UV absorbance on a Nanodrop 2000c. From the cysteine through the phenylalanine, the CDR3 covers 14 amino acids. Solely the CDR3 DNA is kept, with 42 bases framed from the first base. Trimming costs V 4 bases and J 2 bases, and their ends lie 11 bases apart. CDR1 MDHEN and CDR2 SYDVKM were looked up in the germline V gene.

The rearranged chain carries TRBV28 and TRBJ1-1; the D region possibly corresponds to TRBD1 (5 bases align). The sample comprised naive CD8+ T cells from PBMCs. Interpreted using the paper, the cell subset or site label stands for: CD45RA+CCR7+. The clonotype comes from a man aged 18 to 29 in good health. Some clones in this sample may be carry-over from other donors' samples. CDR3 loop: CASSWAGGNTEAFF. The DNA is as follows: TGTGCCAGCAGTTGGGCCGGGGGAAACACTGAAGCTTTCTTT.